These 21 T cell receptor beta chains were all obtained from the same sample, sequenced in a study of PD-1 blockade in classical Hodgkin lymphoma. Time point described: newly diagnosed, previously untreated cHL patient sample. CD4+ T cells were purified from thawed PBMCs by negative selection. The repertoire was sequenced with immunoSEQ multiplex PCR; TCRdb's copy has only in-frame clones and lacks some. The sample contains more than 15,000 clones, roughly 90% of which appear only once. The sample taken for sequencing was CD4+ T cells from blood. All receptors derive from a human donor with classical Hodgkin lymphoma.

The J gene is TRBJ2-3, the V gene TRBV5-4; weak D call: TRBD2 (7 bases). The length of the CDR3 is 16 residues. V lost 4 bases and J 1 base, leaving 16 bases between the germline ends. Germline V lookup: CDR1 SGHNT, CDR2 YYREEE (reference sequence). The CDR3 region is CASSGGGALRTDTQYF. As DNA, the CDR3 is TGTGCCAGCAGCGGAGGGGGGGCCCTACGCACAGATACGCAGTATTTT.

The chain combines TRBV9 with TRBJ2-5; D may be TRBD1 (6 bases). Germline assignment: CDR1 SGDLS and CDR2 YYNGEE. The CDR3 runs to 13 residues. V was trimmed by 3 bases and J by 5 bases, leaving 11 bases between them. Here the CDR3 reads CASSATGIETQYF. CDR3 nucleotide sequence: TGTGCCAGCAGCGCTACAGGGATCGAGACCCAGTACTTC.

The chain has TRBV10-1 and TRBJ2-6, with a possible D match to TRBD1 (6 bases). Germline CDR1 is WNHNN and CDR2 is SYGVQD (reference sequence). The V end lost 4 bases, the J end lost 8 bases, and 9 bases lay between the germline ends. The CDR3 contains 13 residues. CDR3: CASSAGQTNVLTF. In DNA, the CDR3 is TGCGCCAGCAGTGCTGGACAGACCAACGTCCTGACTTTC.

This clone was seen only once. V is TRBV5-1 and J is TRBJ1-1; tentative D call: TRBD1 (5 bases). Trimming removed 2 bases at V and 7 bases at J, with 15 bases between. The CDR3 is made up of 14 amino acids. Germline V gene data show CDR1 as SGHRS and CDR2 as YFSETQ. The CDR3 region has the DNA TGCGCCAGCAGCTTCTTCGGGGGAGGAGGTGAAGCTTTCTTT. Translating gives CASSFFGGGGEAFF. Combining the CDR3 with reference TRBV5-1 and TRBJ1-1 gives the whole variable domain KAGVTQTPRYLIKTRGQQVTLSCSPISGHRSVSWYQQTPGQGLQFLFEYFSETQRNKGNFPGRFSGRQFSNSRSEMNVSTLELGDSALYLCASSFFGGGGEAFFGQGTRLTVV.

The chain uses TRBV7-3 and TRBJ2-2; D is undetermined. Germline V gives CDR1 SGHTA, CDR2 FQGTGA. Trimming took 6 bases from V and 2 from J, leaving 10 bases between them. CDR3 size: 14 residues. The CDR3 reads CASRPTANTGELFF. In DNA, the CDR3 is TGTGCCAGCAGACCTACAGCCAACACCGGGGAGCTGTTTTTT.

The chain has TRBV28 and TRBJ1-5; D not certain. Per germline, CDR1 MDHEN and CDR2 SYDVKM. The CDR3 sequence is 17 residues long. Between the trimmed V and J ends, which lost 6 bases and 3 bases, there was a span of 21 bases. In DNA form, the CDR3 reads TGTGCCAGCAGCCCTAGACCCTATCGGAAGAACAATCAGCCCCAGCATTTT. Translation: CASSPRPYRKNNQPQHF.

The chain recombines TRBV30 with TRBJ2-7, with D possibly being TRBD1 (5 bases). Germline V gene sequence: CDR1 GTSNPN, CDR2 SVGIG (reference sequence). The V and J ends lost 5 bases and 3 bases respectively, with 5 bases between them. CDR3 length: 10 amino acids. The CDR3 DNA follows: TGTGCCTGGGGACACTACGAGCAGTACTTC. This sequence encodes CAWGHYEQYF.

The CDR3 reads CSVVAGYEQFF. CDR3 DNA: TGCAGCGTGGTAGCGGGCTATGAGCAGTTCTTC. The J gene is TRBJ2-1, the V gene TRBV29-1; 7 bases agree with TRBD2. With V trimmed by 6 bases and J by 8 bases, 4 bases remained unmatched. CDR1 and CDR2 (germline): SQVTM, ANQGSEA. This CDR3 is 11 amino acids long.

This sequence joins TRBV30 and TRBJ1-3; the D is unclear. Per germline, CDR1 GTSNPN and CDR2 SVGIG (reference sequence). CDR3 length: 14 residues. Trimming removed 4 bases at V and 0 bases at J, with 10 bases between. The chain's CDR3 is CAWKLAASGNTIYF. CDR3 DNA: TGTGCCTGGAAGCTGGCCGCCTCTGGAAACACCATATATTTT.

Written as DNA, the CDR3 is TGCAGCGTTGCGCAGGGCCGGAACACTGAAGCTTTCTTT. Protein product: CSVAQGRNTEAFF. The J gene is TRBJ1-1, the V gene TRBV29-1; tentative D call: TRBD1 (5 bases). Deletions cut 4 bases from V and 1 base from J, with 10 bases between. This CDR3 contains 13 residues. The germline gives CDR1 SQVTM, CDR2 ANQGSEA.

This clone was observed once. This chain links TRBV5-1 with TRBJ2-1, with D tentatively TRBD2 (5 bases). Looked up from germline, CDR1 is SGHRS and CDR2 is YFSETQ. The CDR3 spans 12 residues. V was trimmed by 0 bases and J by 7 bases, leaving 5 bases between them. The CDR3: CASSLGLNEQFF. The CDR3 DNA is TGCGCCAGCAGCTTGGGACTAAATGAGCAGTTCTTC.

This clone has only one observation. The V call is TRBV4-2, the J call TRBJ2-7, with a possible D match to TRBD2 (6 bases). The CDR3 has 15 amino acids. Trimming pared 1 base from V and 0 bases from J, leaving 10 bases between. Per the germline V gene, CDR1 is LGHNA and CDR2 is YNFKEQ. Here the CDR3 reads CASSQAGALSYEQYF. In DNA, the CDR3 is TGTGCCAGCAGCCAAGCGGGAGCCCTCTCCTACGAGCAGTACTTC.

CDR3 residues: CASSGGSGQGGYNSPLHF. CDR3 coding DNA: TGTGCCAGCAGTGGGGGGAGTGGACAGGGAGGTTATAATTCACCCCTCCACTTT. The V gene is TRBV27, the J gene TRBJ1-6, with TRBD1 matching 8 bases. Germline assignment: CDR1 MNHEY and CDR2 SMNVEV (reference sequence). CDR3 length: 18 amino acids. J gave up 4 bases and V 5 bases, and 13 bases lay outside the gene matches.

CDR3 sequence (DNA): TGTGCCAGCAGTTTAGACAGGGCCACGGACTATGGCTACACCTTC. Its protein is CASSLDRATDYGYTF. The genes are TRBV28 and TRBJ1-2, with 7 bases matching TRBD1. CDR3 length equals 15 residues. The V segment lost 2 bases and the J segment 3 bases; nucleotides outside the gene matches: 6. Germline V gives CDR1 MDHEN, CDR2 SYDVKM.

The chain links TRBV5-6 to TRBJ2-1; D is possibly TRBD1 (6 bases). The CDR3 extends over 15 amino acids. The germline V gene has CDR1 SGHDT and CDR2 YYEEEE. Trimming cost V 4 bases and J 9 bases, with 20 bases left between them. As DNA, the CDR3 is TGTGCCAGCAGCGCTCTAAGTCAGGGGTTTAGTGAGCAGTTCTTC. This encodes CASSALSQGFSEQFF.

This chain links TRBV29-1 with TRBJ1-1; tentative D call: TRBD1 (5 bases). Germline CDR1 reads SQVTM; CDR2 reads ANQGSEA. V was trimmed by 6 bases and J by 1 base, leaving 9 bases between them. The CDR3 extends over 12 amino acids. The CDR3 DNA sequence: TGCAGCGTGGGGCCGGAGAACACTGAAGCTTTCTTT. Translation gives CSVGPENTEAFF. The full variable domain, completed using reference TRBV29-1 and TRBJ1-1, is SAVISQKPSRDICQRGTSLTIQCQVDSQVTMMFWYRQQPGQSLTLIATANQGSEATYESGFVIDKFPISRPNLTFSTLTVSNMSPEDSSIYLCSVGPENTEAFFGQGTRLTVV.

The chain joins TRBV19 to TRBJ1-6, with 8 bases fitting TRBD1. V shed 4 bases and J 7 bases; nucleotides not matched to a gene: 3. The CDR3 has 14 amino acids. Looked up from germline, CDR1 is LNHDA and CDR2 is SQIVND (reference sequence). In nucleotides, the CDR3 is TGTGCCAGTAGTAAGGGACAGGTGAATTCACCCCTCCACTTT. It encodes CASSKGQVNSPLHF.

CDR3 in amino acids: CASRLYHVSGGQNIQYF. The CDR3 DNA is TGCGCCAGCAGACTATATCACGTCAGTGGGGGGCAAAACATTCAGTACTTC. This chain uses TRBV4-1 with TRBJ2-4; D might be TRBD1 or TRBD2, each matching 6 bases. This CDR3 has 17 residues. Germline V CDR1 and CDR2: MGHRA, YSYEKL. V shed 6 bases and J shed 5 bases, with 23 bases lying between them.

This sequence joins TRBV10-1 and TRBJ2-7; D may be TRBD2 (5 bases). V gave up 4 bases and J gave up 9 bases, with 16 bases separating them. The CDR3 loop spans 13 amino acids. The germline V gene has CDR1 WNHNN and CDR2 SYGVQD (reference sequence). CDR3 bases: TGCGCCAGCAGTGGTACGGATTCTGGGAGGCAGTACTTC. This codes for CASSGTDSGRQYF.

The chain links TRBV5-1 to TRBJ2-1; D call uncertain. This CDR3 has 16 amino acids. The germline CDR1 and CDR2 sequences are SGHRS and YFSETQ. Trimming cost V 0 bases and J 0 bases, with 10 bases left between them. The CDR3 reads CASSLAKSNSYNEQFF. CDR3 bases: TGCGCCAGCAGCTTGGCCAAGTCGAACTCCTACAATGAGCAGTTCTTC.

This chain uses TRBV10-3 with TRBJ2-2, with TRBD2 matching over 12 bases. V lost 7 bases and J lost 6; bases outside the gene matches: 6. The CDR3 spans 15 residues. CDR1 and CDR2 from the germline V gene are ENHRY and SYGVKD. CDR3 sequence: CAIKKGLAGPGELFF. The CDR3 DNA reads TGTGCCATCAAAAAGGGACTAGCGGGCCCCGGGGAGCTGTTTTTT.